This T cell receptor (beta chain) was sequenced for a study of T cell repertoires in cytomegalovirus infection. With respect to this clonotype: Its antigen remains unidentified.

TCRdb ran MiXCR on the reads and lists one entry per CDR3 protein. This table holds 350,000 to 400,000 distinct CDR3 sequences, about 34% found once. V shed 0 bases and J 6 bases; nucleotides not matched to a gene: 4. Germline CDR1 reads KGHSH; CDR2 reads LQKENI. The CDR3 contains 15 residues. The clonotype was recovered from a human donor in good health (CMV status not recorded). Some clones in this sample may be carry-over from other donors' samples. The sample in question was cultured PBMCs, obtained from culture after CMV antigen stimulation. The J gene is TRBJ2-1, the V gene TRBV18; TRBD2 matches 8 bases. The CDR3 sequence: CASSPPISGGNEQFF. The CDR3, as DNA: TGTGCCAGCTCACCACCCATCAGCGGGGGCAATGAGCAGTTCTTC. The entire variable domain, with the rest obtained from reference TRBV18 and TRBJ2-1, is as follows: NAGVMQNPRHLVRRRGQEARLRCSPMKGHSHVYWYRQLPEEGLKFMVYLQKENIIDESGMPKERFSAEFPKEGPSILRIQQVVRGDSAAYFCASSPPISGGNEQFFGPGTRLTVL.